Described below is a single TCR beta chain sequence and its context. The data belong to a study of blood T cell repertoires in COVID-19. On the study more broadly: Whether acute or convalescent, the COVID-19 samples came from the United States, Italy and Spain. The cDNA or gDNA used as material had been derived from T cells, B-cell-depleted T cells, or PBMCs.

Using immunoSEQ multiplex PCR, the repertoire was profiled, and TCRdb retains in-frame clones only, with some absent. Of 150,000 or so clones listed, about 87% are singletons. The sequence was collected from a human donor in a cohort sampled during active COVID-19. Sequenced input: peripheral blood.

CDR3 in DNA: TGTGCCACCTCTACGGGACTAACCACCGGGGAGCTGTTTTTT. Its translation: CATSTGLTTGELFF. This chain connects TRBV5-6 to TRBJ2-2; TRBD2 agrees at 7 bases. Germline V gene sequence: CDR1 SGHDT, CDR2 YYEEEE. This CDR3 spans 14 amino acids. The V segment lost 9 bases and the J segment 4 bases; nucleotides outside the gene matches: 9.